This T cell receptor beta chain originates from a study of control samples from healthy donors and cancer patients (dated by TCRdb to between 2020 and 2021). For this clone: Its binding antigen is unknown. The input lacks base qualities; no much larger clone sits a single base away.

The V end loses 2 bases and the J end loses 5 bases, and a stretch of 7 bases separates them. CDR1 and CDR2 were assigned from the germline V gene (reference sequence) as SGHNT and YYREEE. There are 13 amino acids in the CDR3, from cysteine to phenylalanine inclusive. Here the CDR3 DNA is all that survives: 39 bases in frame from base 1. Receptors were amplified or captured by the immunoSEQ multiplex PCR assay. This is the immuneACCESS table as TCRdb keeps it, with only in-frame sequences that have V and J called. A part of the clones is gone; compared with another copy, unresolved V genes explain less than half, and the rest is unexplained. The sample table shows 95,000 to 130,000 clones, and 85% to 95% are seen once. The ten largest clonotypes hold 2.6% of the sample.

The sequence came from a young man in good health. Recombination linked TRBV5-4 to TRBJ2-2; the D segment cannot be called with confidence. The sequencing sample was made of blood. The CDR3 region has the sequence CASSFSGTGELFF. DNA sequence: TGTGCCAGCAGCTTCTCCGGTACCGGGGAGCTGTTTTTT.